The next 20 T cell receptor beta chains were all read from a single sample in a study of regulatory T cells in long-lasting Graves disease (TCRdb year 2021). The time point label for this specimen denotes: newly diagnosed GD, antithyroid drugs for less than 3 months. For both TCR sequencing and RNA sequencing, RNA was extracted from PBMCs in TRIzol. Libraries were made using multiplex PCR. For sequencing, an Illumina HiSeq 4000 was employed. CDR3 regions were amplified by Arm-PCR with iRepertoire HTBI primers to construct TCR beta libraries. TCRdb reprocessed the public reads (quality trimming at Q25 with fastp, clone calling with MiXCR) and kept in-frame beta chains. Every entry covers one CDR3 protein and lists the most common genes and DNA from its rows. A total of more than 450,000 distinct CDR3 sequences appear in this sample, around 15% of them only once. 12% of the sample is taken by the ten largest.

The same specimen was also included in a second study, on T cells in Graves' hyperthyroidism and ophthalmopathy.

The source was peripheral blood mononuclear cells (PBMCs), collected at new diagnosis, from a patient treated with antithyroid drugs. The source is a man aged 35 to 55 with Graves disease. Donor details come from another sample of the same person, matched by shared clones.

This clonotype was detected many times. This chain links TRBV11-2 with TRBJ2-5; no reliable D call. The germline CDR1 and CDR2 sequences are SGHAT and FQNNGV. The CDR3 totals 15 residues. Trimming shortened V by 0 bases and J by 1 base, and 9 bases separated the two germline ends. CDR3 DNA sequence: TGTGCCAGCAGCTTAGATCCGGGTTTCCAAGAGACCCAGTACTTC. This codes for CASSLDPGFQETQYF.

In this sample, this clonotype turned up many times. The chain links TRBV20-1 to TRBJ2-7; D is unresolved. The V end was cut by 1 base, the J end by 1 base, with 11 bases between. The germline CDR1 and CDR2 sequences are DFQATT and SNEGSKA (reference sequence). The CDR3 has 14 residues. CDR3 in amino acids: CSARAPDGSYEQYF. The CDR3 bases are TGCAGTGCTAGAGCCCCGGACGGTTCCTACGAGCAGTACTTC.

Many counts were recorded for this clonotype. The J gene is TRBJ2-1, the V gene TRBV5-1; 7 bases are a match to TRBD2. The CDR3 is made up of 14 amino acids. Germline lookup yields CDR1 SGHRS and CDR2 YFSETQ. The junction had 4 bases not matched to a gene; V was cut back by 0 bases and J by 7 bases. CDR3 nucleotides: TGCGCCAGCAGCTTGGGCGGGAGCGTTAATGAGCAGTTCTTC. Its protein product is CASSLGGSVNEQFF.

This clonotype showed up many times. The CDR3 loop is CSASLNQPQHF. CDR3 nucleotides: TGCAGTGCTAGCCTCAATCAGCCCCAGCATTTT. The gene calls are TRBV20-1 and TRBJ1-5; no reliable D call. This CDR3 is built from 11 residues. Trimming shortened V by 3 bases and J by 3 bases, and 3 bases separated the two germline ends. In germline, CDR1 is DFQATT, CDR2 SNEGSKA (reference sequence).

This clonotype has a count of ten or more. The J gene is TRBJ2-5, the V gene TRBV3-1, with 7 bases lining up with TRBD2. Germline V lookup: CDR1 LGHDT, CDR2 YNNKEL (reference sequence). Trimming cost V 5 bases and J 5 bases; bases outside gene matches: 8. The CDR3 runs 14 residues. CDR3 nucleotides: TGTGCCAGCAGCGGGAGCGGGACCCACGAGACCCAGTACTTC. The encoded protein is CASSGSGTHETQYF.

Worth noting for this clonotype: Germline is not matched at one junction end, which may reflect a read error. The J gene is TRBJ2-5, the V gene TRBV11-2; D unresolved. The CDR3 is 14 residues long. Germline CDR1 reads SGHAT; CDR2 reads FQNNGV. The DNA for the CDR3 is TGCGCCAGCAGCCAAGATTCGGGCCAAGAGACCCAGTACTTC. This encodes CASSQDSGQETQYF. Based on the CDR3 plus reference TRBV11-2 and TRBJ2-5, the full variable domain is EAGVAQSPRYKIIEKRQSVAFWCNPISGHATLYWYQQILGQGPKLLIQFQNNGVVDDSQLPKDRFSAERLKGVDSTLKIQPAKLEDSAVYLCASSQDSGQETQYFGPGTRLLVL.

This clonotype was counted a single time. This could be a read error, since a much larger clone is one nucleotide away. V usage is TRBV12-3 or TRBV12-4 and J usage is TRBJ1-1; D perhaps matches TRBD1 (6 bases). The CDR3 consists of 14 residues. V gave up 5 bases and J gave up 4 bases, with 14 bases separating them. CDR3 DNA: TGTGCCAGCAGTCCAGACAGGCGGGGCACTGAAGCTTTCTTT. This encodes CASSPDRRGTEAFF.

This clonotype was picked up many times. CDR3 sequence: CASSLLAGLGREQYF. The CDR3 DNA reads TGTGCCAGCAGTCTCCTAGCGGGACTAGGCCGCGAGCAGTACTTC. The chain employs TRBV2 and TRBJ2-7; 9 positions agree with TRBD2. This CDR3 region has 15 residues. Germline CDR1 and CDR2: SNHLY and FYNNEI. V dropped 5 bases and J dropped 6; count of bases not matched to a gene: 11.

The chain joins TRBV29-1 to TRBJ2-7, with 11 bases aligning to TRBD2. This CDR3 contains 12 residues. CDR1 SQVTM and CDR2 ANQGSEA come from the germline V gene. J lost 6 bases, V lost 7 bases, and 5 bases had no gene match. The CDR3: CSGGLAATEQYF. The DNA for the CDR3 is TGCAGCGGGGGACTAGCGGCAACCGAGCAGTACTTC.

There are many counts of this clonotype. One end of the junction does not line up with germline, which may come from a read error. The rearrangement links TRBV30 to TRBJ2-7; a possible D gene is TRBD2 (5 bases). The CDR3 runs 11 residues. In germline, CDR1 is GTSNPN, CDR2 SVGIG (reference sequence). Written as DNA, the CDR3 is TGTGCCTGGAGCCAACGGGAAGGTGGGAACTTC. Its protein product is CAWSQREGGNF.

On this clonotype itself: A much larger clone sits a single nucleotide away, making a read error possible. This chain joins TRBV20-1 and TRBJ2-4; 15 bases align to TRBD2. The V gene's germline CDR1 is DFQATT and CDR2 SNEGSKA (reference sequence). J was trimmed by 13 bases and V by 6 bases; bases with no gene match: 13. The CDR3 contains 15 residues. CDR3 protein: CSASGTSGRSNEQYF. The CDR3 DNA is TGCAGTGCCTCGGGGACTAGCGGGAGGTCCAATGAGCAGTACTTC.

The CDR3 sequence is CSARVPTGALDSVGEQYF. The DNA for the CDR3 is TGCAGTGCTAGAGTCCCTACAGGGGCCCTGGATTCAGTTGGCGAGCAGTACTTC. This chain connects TRBV20-1 to TRBJ2-7; 7 bases are shared with TRBD1. This CDR3 contains 18 residues. Per the germline V gene, CDR1 is DFQATT and CDR2 is SNEGSKA (reference sequence). V shed 1 base and J 6 bases; nucleotides not matched to a gene: 21.

This clonotype has a count of ten or more. The chain is built from TRBV18 and TRBJ2-1; D gene unclear. CDR3 length equals 13 residues. V lost 5 bases to trimming and J lost 3 bases, with 8 bases between them. Germline CDR1 reads KGHSH; CDR2 reads LQKENI. The DNA for the CDR3 is TGTGCCAGCTCAGACGGCCTCTACAATGAGCAGTTCTTC. Translated, it gives CASSDGLYNEQFF.

This clonotype was observed many times. The rearrangement joins TRBV9 to TRBJ2-3; D is undetermined. The germline V gene has CDR1 SGDLS and CDR2 YYNGEE. The CDR3 length is 13 residues. Deletions cut 4 bases from V and 11 bases from J, with 17 bases between. The CDR3 loop reads CASSPIQATQQYF. CDR3 DNA: TGTGCCAGCAGCCCCATCCAAGCGACCCAGCAGTATTTT.

This clonotype was picked up a small number of times. The CDR3 nucleotides read TGTGCCAGCAGTGCCGGGACTAGCGGGAGTCGTGAGCAGTTCTTC. This codes for CASSAGTSGSREQFF. The V and J genes are TRBV25-1 and TRBJ2-1, with TRBD2 matching 14 bases. Germline V gene sequence: CDR1 MGHDK, CDR2 SYGVNS. The CDR3 runs 15 residues. Trimming at V came to 4 bases and at J to 9 bases, leaving 5 bases not matched to a gene.

This clonotype was recorded many times. V is TRBV20-1 and J is TRBJ2-1, with a possible D match to TRBD2 (5 bases). CDR1 and CDR2 (germline): DFQATT, SNEGSKA (reference sequence). This CDR3 is 15 amino acids long. The V end lost 6 bases, the J end lost 0 bases, and 15 bases lay between the germline ends. CDR3: CSAKGLAISYNEQFF. In nucleotides, the CDR3 is TGCAGTGCCAAGGGCCTAGCAATCTCCTACAATGAGCAGTTCTTC.

This clonotype was picked up a small number of times. The chain has TRBV9 and TRBJ1-2; perhaps TRBD1 as D (5 bases). There are 13 residues in the CDR3. Germline lookup yields CDR1 SGDLS and CDR2 YYNGEE. V dropped 2 bases and J dropped 2 bases, with 7 bases sitting between them. Here the CDR3 DNA reads TGTGCCAGCAGCGTGGGACGCAACTATGGCTACACCTTC. This codes for CASSVGRNYGYTF.

This clonotype was counted at least ten times. The chain combines TRBV30 with TRBJ1-5; 8 bases agree with TRBD1. Germline V gene data show CDR1 as GTSNPN and CDR2 as SVGIG (reference sequence). The CDR3 sequence is 12 residues long. Unmatched junction bases numbered 3, after V lost 0 bases and J lost 11 bases. As DNA, the CDR3 is TGTGCCTGGAGTGTACAGGGGGAAACCCAGCATTTT. Its protein is CAWSVQGETQHF.

The sample holds a few counts of this clonotype. The rearrangement joins TRBV4-1 to TRBJ2-3, with TRBD2 identical over 8 bases. The CDR3 totals 15 residues. The germline V gene has CDR1 MGHRA and CDR2 YSYEKL. With V trimmed by 4 bases and J by 6 bases, 9 bases remained unmatched. This chain's CDR3 is CASSPLAGTPDTQYF. CDR3 DNA sequence: TGCGCCAGCAGCCCCTTAGCGGGAACACCGGATACGCAGTATTTT.

The J gene is TRBJ1-2, the V gene TRBV15; D is unclear. The CDR3 sequence is 14 residues long. From germline, CDR1 is LNHNV and CDR2 YYDKDF (reference sequence). Trimming pared 0 bases from V and 4 bases from J, leaving 9 bases between. The DNA of the CDR3 is TGTGCCACCAGCAGAGATAAAAGGGCCTATGGCTACACCTTC. Its protein product is CATSRDKRAYGYTF.